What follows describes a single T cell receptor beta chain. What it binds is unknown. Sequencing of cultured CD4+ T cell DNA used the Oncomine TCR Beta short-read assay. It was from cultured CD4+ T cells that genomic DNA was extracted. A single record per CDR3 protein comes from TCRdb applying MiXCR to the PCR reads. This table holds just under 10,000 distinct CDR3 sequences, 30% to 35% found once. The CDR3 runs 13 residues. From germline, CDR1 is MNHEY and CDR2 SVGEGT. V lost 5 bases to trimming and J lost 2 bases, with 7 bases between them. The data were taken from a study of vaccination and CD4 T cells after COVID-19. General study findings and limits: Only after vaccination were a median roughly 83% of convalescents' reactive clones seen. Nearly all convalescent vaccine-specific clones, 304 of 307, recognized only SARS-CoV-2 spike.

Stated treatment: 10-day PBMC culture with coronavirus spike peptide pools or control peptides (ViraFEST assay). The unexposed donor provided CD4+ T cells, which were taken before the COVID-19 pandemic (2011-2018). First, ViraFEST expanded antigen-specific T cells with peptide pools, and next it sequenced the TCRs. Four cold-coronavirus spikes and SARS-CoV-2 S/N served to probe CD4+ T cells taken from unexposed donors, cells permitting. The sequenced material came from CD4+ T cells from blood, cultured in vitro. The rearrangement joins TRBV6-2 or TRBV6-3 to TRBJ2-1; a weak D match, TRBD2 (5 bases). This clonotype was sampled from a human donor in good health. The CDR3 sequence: CASSQRTYNEQFF. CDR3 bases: TGTGCCAGCAGTCAGCGGACCTACAATGAGCAGTTCTTC.